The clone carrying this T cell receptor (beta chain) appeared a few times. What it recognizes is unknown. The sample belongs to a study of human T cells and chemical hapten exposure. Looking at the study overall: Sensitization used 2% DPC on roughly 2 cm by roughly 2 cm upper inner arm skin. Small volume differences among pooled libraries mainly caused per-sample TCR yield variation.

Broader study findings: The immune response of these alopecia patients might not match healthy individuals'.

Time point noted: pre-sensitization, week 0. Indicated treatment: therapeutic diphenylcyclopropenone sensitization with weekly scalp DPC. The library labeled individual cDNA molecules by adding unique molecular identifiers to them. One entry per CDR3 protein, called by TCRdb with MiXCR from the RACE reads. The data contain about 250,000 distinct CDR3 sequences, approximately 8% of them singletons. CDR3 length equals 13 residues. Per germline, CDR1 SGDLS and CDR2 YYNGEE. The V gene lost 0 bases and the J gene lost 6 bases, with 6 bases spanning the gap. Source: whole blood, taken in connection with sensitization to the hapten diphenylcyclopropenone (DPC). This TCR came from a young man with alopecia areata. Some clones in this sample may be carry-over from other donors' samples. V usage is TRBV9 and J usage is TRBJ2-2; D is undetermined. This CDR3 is CASSVGDPGELFF. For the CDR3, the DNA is TGTGCCAGCAGCGTAGGGGATCCCGGGGAGCTGTTTTTT. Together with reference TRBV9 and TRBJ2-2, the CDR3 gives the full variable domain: DSGVTQTPKHLITATGQRVTLRCSPRSGDLSVYWYQQSLDQGLQFLIQYYNGEERAKGNILERFSAQQFPDLHSELNLSSLELGDSALYFCASSVGDPGELFFGEGSRLTVL.